The 20 T cell receptor beta chains in this list originate from one sample, sequenced in a study of OX40 agonist ivuxolimab in advanced cancers. Some clones are missing from TCRdb's copy, which holds only in-frame ones; the method was immunoSEQ multiplex PCR. The sample contains roughly 70,000 clones, 82% of which appear only once. The sample was CD4+ or CD8+ T cells sorted from blood, taken in a trial of the OX40 agonist ivuxolimab. The origin of the receptors is an adult with an advanced solid tumor such as melanoma, head and neck, liver or kidney cancer.

The rearrangement uses TRBV7-2 and TRBJ2-3, with D unresolved. V lost 5 bases and J 7 bases, leaving 7 bases between the germline ends. The CDR3 has 11 amino acids. CDR1 and CDR2 from the germline V gene are SGHTA and FQGNSA. CDR3 loop: CASSLQNTQYF. CDR3 DNA: TGTGCCAGCAGCCTCCAAAATACGCAGTATTTT.

This clone was found a few times. The chain is built from TRBV20-1 and TRBJ2-1, with no clear D. Germline V gives CDR1 DFQATT, CDR2 SNEGSKA (reference sequence). Trimming stripped 5 bases from V and 10 bases from J, with 9 bases between. The CDR3 loop spans 10 amino acids. The CDR3 nucleotides read TGCAGTGCTCTATTCGGGGAGCAGTTCTTC. This codes for CSALFGEQFF.

The rearrangement joins TRBV19 to TRBJ1-1, with TRBD1 matching 8 bases. CDR3 length: 13 amino acids. The V gene's germline CDR1 is LNHDA and CDR2 SQIVND (reference sequence). V lost 4 bases, J lost 4 bases, and 2 bases stayed unmatched. CDR3 sequence: CASSTTGATEAFF. CDR3 DNA: TGTGCCAGTAGTACGACAGGGGCCACTGAAGCTTTCTTT.

The chain is built from TRBV5-1 and TRBJ1-1, with D unclear. V was shortened by 0 bases and J by 1 base, with 7 bases between the two germline ends. The CDR3 is made up of 14 amino acids. Per germline, CDR1 SGHRS and CDR2 YFSETQ. This CDR3 reads CASSLVDANTEAFF. The CDR3 bases are TGCGCCAGCAGCTTGGTAGACGCGAACACTGAAGCTTTCTTT.

V and J are TRBV6-1 and TRBJ1-2; D is unclear. Germline assignment: CDR1 MNHNS and CDR2 SASEGT. The CDR3 runs 14 residues. The ends were cut back, 2 bases at V and 8 bases at J, with 15 bases in the middle. The CDR3 coding sequence is TGTGCCAGCAGTGAAAACGGGCGCATTGTGGGCTACACCTTC. It is translated as CASSENGRIVGYTF.

CDR3 sequence: CASSQGQGIGANVLTF. The DNA of the CDR3 is TGCGCCAGCAGCCAGGGACAGGGGATTGGGGCCAACGTCCTGACTTTC. The rearrangement joins TRBV5-1 to TRBJ2-6; 10 bases line up with TRBD1. Germline trimming cut 4 bases from V and 3 bases from J; bases unmatched to any gene: 4. The germline V gene has CDR1 SGHRS and CDR2 YFSETQ. The CDR3 has 16 amino acids.

The chain carries TRBV27 and TRBJ1-5; D is unclear. Germline-derived CDR1 and CDR2 are MNHEY and SMNVEV (reference sequence). The CDR3 covers 15 residues. V lost 5 bases to trimming and J lost 4 bases, with 15 bases between them. The CDR3 DNA is TGTGCCAGCAGTCCCTATCCACAAGTAAATCAGCCCCAGCATTTT. It specifies CASSPYPQVNQPQHF.

The J gene is TRBJ2-5, the V gene TRBV18, with 8 nucleotides matching TRBD1. V lost 4 bases to trimming and J lost 3 bases; unmatched junction nucleotides: 7. There are 15 residues in the CDR3. The germline V gene encodes CDR1 KGHSH and CDR2 LQKENI. The CDR3 DNA reads as TGTGCCAGCTCACAAGTCCTGGGACAGGAAGAGACCCAGTACTTC. It translates to CASSQVLGQEETQYF.

J is TRBJ2-4 and V is TRBV18, with D possibly TRBD2 on 5 matching bases. V was pared by 6 bases and J by 8 bases, with 14 bases between. Germline V gene data show CDR1 as KGHSH and CDR2 as LQKENI. There are 13 residues in the CDR3. The CDR3: CASSLRLEDIQYF. The CDR3 DNA reads as TGTGCCAGCTCTCTCAGGCTGGAGGACATTCAGTACTTC.

The J gene is TRBJ2-3, the V gene TRBV6-4, with 8 positions matching TRBD1. J was trimmed by 2 bases and V by 6 bases; bases with no gene match: 4. Germline V gives CDR1 MRHNA, CDR2 SNTAGT. The CDR3 is 14 residues long. The CDR3 protein is CASSRDRNTDTQYF. The CDR3 DNA is TGTGCCAGCAGCAGGGACAGGAACACAGATACGCAGTATTTT.

The chain recombines TRBV7-6 with TRBJ2-1, with TRBD1 identical over 8 bases. V trimming: 5 bases; J trimming: 6 bases; junction bases outside the gene matches: 9. This CDR3 region has 15 residues. Looked up from germline, CDR1 is SGHVS and CDR2 is FNYEAQ. As DNA, the CDR3 is TGTGCCAGCAGCACGAGGACAGGGTCCGGCAATGAGCAGTTCTTC. Translating it yields CASSTRTGSGNEQFF.

CDR3: CASSFLVTGWTYNSPLHF. The CDR3 region has the DNA TGTGCCAGCAGTTTCCTCGTGACAGGGTGGACCTATAATTCACCCCTCCACTTT. This chain connects TRBV28 to TRBJ1-6; TRBD1 aligns across 7 bases. Germline V gene sequence: CDR1 MDHEN, CDR2 SYDVKM. Trimming removed 3 bases from V and 2 bases from J; junction bases left unmatched: 10. CDR3 size: 18 residues.

This rearrangement joins TRBV11-3 to TRBJ2-1; D unresolved. V lost 3 bases and J 7 bases, leaving 7 bases between the germline ends. Germline V lookup: CDR1 SGHNT, CDR2 YENEEA. This CDR3 contains 12 residues. CDR3 bases: TGTGCCAGCAGCTTGCAAATGAATGAGCAGTTCTTC. This encodes CASSLQMNEQFF.

The chain combines TRBV9 with TRBJ2-1, with D perhaps matching TRBD2 (6 bases). Deletions cut 4 bases from V and 7 bases from J, with 21 bases between. Germline-derived CDR1 and CDR2 are SGDLS and YYNGEE. CDR3 length: 16 amino acids. CDR3 DNA sequence: TGTGCCAGCAGCCTAACCCCCGGGCGGGGCGGGAATGAGCAGTTCTTC. Its translation is CASSLTPGRGGNEQFF.

For this clone: The sample carries other DNA sequences with the same CDR3. The chain links TRBV7-9 to TRBJ1-3; D is undetermined. CDR1 and CDR2 from the germline V gene are SEHNR and FQNEAQ (reference sequence). The CDR3 runs to 14 residues. V lost 1 base and J lost 0, with 4 bases in between. The CDR3 here is CASSLGHSGNTIYF. CDR3 bases: TGTGCCAGCAGCTTAGGACACTCTGGAAACACCATATATTTT.

This rearrangement joins TRBV15 to TRBJ2-5; the D gene could be TRBD1 or TRBD2 (5 bases each). CDR1 LNHNV and CDR2 YYDKDF come from the germline V gene (reference sequence). CDR3 length: 13 amino acids. V was trimmed by 1 base and J by 9 bases, leaving 12 bases between them. The CDR3 sequence: CATSRGDDTPQYF. CDR3 sequence (DNA): TGTGCCACCAGCAGAGGGGACGATACCCCCCAGTACTTC.

J is TRBJ2-2 and V is TRBV14, with D maybe TRBD2 (5 bases). The CDR3 runs 15 residues. The germline V and J ends were trimmed by 4 bases and 8 bases, with 17 bases remaining between them. The germline V gene encodes CDR1 SGHDN and CDR2 FVKESK. The CDR3 here is CASSPSSARGGELFF. Here the CDR3 DNA reads TGTGCCAGCAGCCCAAGTAGCGCCCGAGGGGGGGAGCTGTTTTTT.

The CDR3 nucleotides read TGCGCCAGCAGCTTGGAAGGGGCCCGCTCTGGAAACACCATATATTTT. Translating gives CASSLEGARSGNTIYF. This sequence joins TRBV5-1 and TRBJ1-3, with a possible D match to TRBD1 (5 bases). Between the trimmed V and J ends, which lost 0 bases and 0 bases, there was a span of 10 bases. Germline values: CDR1 SGHRS, CDR2 YFSETQ. CDR3 length equals 16 residues.

This chain links TRBV11-3 with TRBJ2-3, with 7 bases aligning to TRBD1. Germline loops: CDR1 SGHNT, CDR2 YENEEA. V was pared by 4 bases and J by 2 bases, with 6 bases of the junction left unmatched. The CDR3 is 15 residues long. This chain's CDR3 is CASSSRDSHTDTQYF. The DNA of the CDR3 is TGTGCCAGCAGCTCCCGGGACAGCCACACAGATACGCAGTATTTT.

The chain couples TRBV6-5 to TRBJ2-7, with 8 bases fitting TRBD1. The ends lost 5 bases at V and 4 bases at J; junction bases unmatched: 4. CDR3 size: 13 residues. Germline V CDR1 and CDR2: MNHEY, SVGAGI. The CDR3 sequence is CASSTRQGYEQYV. The CDR3 DNA follows: TGTGCCAGCAGTACAAGACAGGGGTACGAGCAGTACGTC.